The clone carrying this T cell receptor beta chain occurred a few times. The antigen is not known. The source of the sample is a study of T-cell memory formation after mild COVID-19. Study context: Clusters were largely donor specific. Overall study findings and caveats: Whereas later expanders leaned CD4+, clones contracting day 15 to 85 showed a balanced CD4/CD8 makeup. Pre-infection memory contained some responding clones, which suggested that cross-reactive memory had joined.

The 5'RACE method, run with constant-segment primers, produced TCR alpha and TCR beta cDNA libraries (carrying sample barcodes and UMIs). TCRdb independently ran MiXCR on the 5' RACE reads; one entry per CDR3 protein. The sample includes about 200,000 distinct CDR3 sequences, approximately 16% seen only once; the top ten take approximately 2.4%. Germline V gene lookup returns CDR1 SGHTA and CDR2 FQGNSA. The V gene lost 8 bases and the J gene lost 3 bases, with 14 bases spanning the gap. The CDR3 runs to 13 residues. The receptor's source is an adult woman who had mild COVID-19 (a few samples of this study predate the infection). Cell type and time point are not known. The chain employs TRBV7-2 and TRBJ2-7; D perhaps matches TRBD2 (6 bases). Source material: PBMCs or a T cell subset sorted from them (not recorded which). CDR3 coding DNA: TGTGCCAGCGCCCCTGGGAGGAGCTACGAGCAGTACTTC. This gives the protein CASAPGRSYEQYF.